Below, 11 T cell receptor beta chains from the same sample are listed, as sequenced in a study of T cell changes during pregnancy in multiple sclerosis. Assay: immunoSEQ multiplex PCR; the TCRdb copy retains only in-frame clones and omits some. The table lists approximately 9,100 clones, around 87% of them singletons, with over 4% in the top ten. Sequenced here: CD8+ T cells from peripheral blood mononuclear cells, sampled in the first trimester of pregnancy. The receptors stem from a female donor in good health, enrolled as a control in a pregnancy study.

This clone was seen a single time. The chain has TRBV15 and TRBJ1-4; D call uncertain. V was clipped by 0 bases and J by 6 bases, with 8 bases between them. The germline V gene encodes CDR1 LNHNV and CDR2 YYDKDF (reference sequence). This CDR3 has 14 residues. Here the CDR3 reads CATSRDQSDEKLFF. Written as DNA, the CDR3 is TGTGCCACCAGCAGAGACCAGTCAGATGAAAAACTGTTTTTT. The full variable domain, rest sourced from reference TRBV15 and TRBJ1-4, is DAMVIQNPRYQVTQFGKPVTLSCSQTLNHNVMYWYQQKSSQAPKLLFHYYDKDFNNEADTPDNFQSRRPNTSFCFLDIRSPGLGDTAMYLCATSRDQSDEKLFFGSGTQLSVL.

The gene calls are TRBV21-1 and TRBJ2-2; TRBD2 reflects the table's D call only, with no check against the DNA. TRBV21-1 is termed a pseudogene. The CDR3 spans 20 residues. The CDR3 protein is CASSKQLAGGPIENTGELFF. DNA of the CDR3: TGTGCCAGCAGCAAACAACTAGCGGGAGGCCCGATCGAGAACACCGGGGAGCTGTTTTTT.

V is TRBV29-1 and J is TRBJ2-4, with 7 nucleotides matching TRBD1. V lost 5 bases and J lost 9; bases outside the gene matches: 7. The CDR3 contains 12 residues. Germline CDR1 SQVTM, CDR2 ANQGSEA. CDR3: CSVTQGETIQYF. The CDR3 DNA reads as TGCAGCGTTACCCAGGGGGAGACCATTCAGTACTTC.

CDR3 nucleotides: TGCGCCAGCTCGTACATCGGACAGACGTACGAGCAGTACTTC. Residues: CASSYIGQTYEQYF. The V gene is TRBV4-1, the J gene TRBJ2-7, with a tentative D call TRBD1 (6 bases). V was clipped by 8 bases and J by 4 bases, with 18 bases between them. The CDR3 covers 14 residues. Looked up from germline, CDR1 is MGHRA and CDR2 is YSYEKL.

The rearrangement links TRBV4-2 to TRBJ1-1, with D perhaps TRBD1 (5 bases). The CDR3 runs to 15 residues. The germline V gene has CDR1 LGHNA and CDR2 YNFKEQ. Trimming took 0 bases from V and 1 from J, leaving 9 bases between them. In nucleotides, the CDR3 is TGTGCCAGCAGCCAAGATCAAGACAGGAACACTGAAGCTTTCTTT. Translated: CASSQDQDRNTEAFF.

This clone occurred once. V gene TRBV7-8 combines with J gene TRBJ2-5; TRBD2 matches at 10 bases. With V trimmed by 0 bases and J by 5 bases, 9 bases remained unmatched. Per the germline V gene, CDR1 is SGHVS and CDR2 is FQNEAQ. CDR3 size: 17 residues. CDR3 in amino acids: CASSLAASGSHPETQYF. The CDR3 DNA sequence: TGTGCCAGCAGCTTAGCGGCTAGCGGGAGCCACCCGGAGACCCAGTACTTC.

J is TRBJ1-1 and V is TRBV9; maybe TRBD1 (5 bases). Looked up from germline, CDR1 is SGDLS and CDR2 is YYNGEE. V shed 4 bases and J shed 8 bases, with 24 bases lying between them. This CDR3 region has 16 residues. The DNA of the CDR3 is TGTGCCAGCAGCTCACGGGGGGGGTTTGGATCTGCCGAAGCTTTCTTT. Translation gives CASSSRGGFGSAEAFF. The full variable domain, in which reference TRBV9 and TRBJ1-1 provide the parts outside the CDR3, is DSGVTQTPKHLITATGQRVTLRCSPRSGDLSVYWYQQSLDQGLQFLIQYYNGEERAKGNILERFSAQQFPDLHSELNLSSLELGDSALYFCASSSRGGFGSAEAFFGQGTRLTVV.

On this clone itself: A single base separates this from a much larger clone, so it may be a read error. V is TRBV9 and J is TRBJ2-1, with D tentatively TRBD2 (7 bases). Per germline, CDR1 SGDLS and CDR2 YYNGEE. The CDR3 sequence is 16 residues long. The CDR3 is CAGSVPTGGGRDEQFF. For the CDR3, the DNA is TGTGCCGGCAGCGTTCCAACGGGGGGCGGGCGGGATGAGCAGTTCTTC.

The CDR3 DNA reads as TGTGCCAGCTCACCACGCCGGACAGGCTCCTACGAGCAGTACTTC. Translating it yields CASSPRRTGSYEQYF. This chain links TRBV18 with TRBJ2-7; 7 bases align to TRBD1. The V segment lost 1 base and the J segment 0 bases; nucleotides outside the gene matches: 3. CDR3 size: 15 residues. Germline CDR1 KGHSH, CDR2 LQKENI.

The genes are TRBV4-2 and TRBJ2-1, with 9 nucleotides matching TRBD2. This CDR3 is 16 amino acids long. Germline CDR1 reads LGHNA; CDR2 reads YNFKEQ. J was trimmed by 0 bases and V by 1 base; bases with no gene match: 1. The CDR3 DNA sequence: TGTGCCAGCAGCCAAGCGACTAGCGGCTCCTACAATGAGCAGTTCTTC. The encoded protein is CASSQATSGSYNEQFF.

The chain has TRBV28 and TRBJ2-7; D remains ambiguous. Trimming pared 6 bases from V and 3 bases from J, leaving 9 bases between. The CDR3 is made up of 12 amino acids. Germline assignment: CDR1 MDHEN and CDR2 SYDVKM. The CDR3 DNA sequence: TGTGCCAGCAGCTCCCTCGGCTACGAGCAGTACTTC. Residues: CASSSLGYEQYF. Filled out from reference TRBV28 and TRBJ2-7, the complete variable domain reads DVKVTQSSRYLVKRTGEKVFLECVQDMDHENMFWYRQDPGLGLRLIYFSYDVKMKEKGDIPEGYSVSREKKERFSLILESASTNQTSMYLCASSSLGYEQYFGPGTRLTVT.